Presented here are 2 T cell receptor beta chains from one specimen sequenced in a study of Graves' ophthalmopathy and Graves' hyperthyroidism. The authors amplified TCR beta CDR3 regions from RNA transcripts. HTBI primers primed a first-round RT-PCR, and a second-round multiplex PCR followed. TCRdb analysed the multiplex PCR reads with MiXCR anew, one entry per CDR3 protein. This table has 230,000 or so distinct CDR3 sequences, around 50% appearing once. Input material: peripheral blood. These TCRs come from an adult man with Graves' ophthalmopathy.

This clonotype was observed a handful of times. The chain links TRBV20-1 to TRBJ2-7; the match to TRBD2 covers 10 bases. The CDR3 is 15 amino acids. Unmatched junction bases numbered 6, after V lost 0 bases and J lost 4 bases. Germline loops: CDR1 DFQATT, CDR2 SNEGSKA (reference sequence). The CDR3 reads CSARDRTSGRYEQYF. CDR3 nucleotides: TGCAGTGCTAGAGACAGGACTAGCGGACGATACGAGCAGTACTTC.

The V and J genes are TRBV10-2 and TRBJ2-5, with D maybe TRBD1 (6 bases). This CDR3 region has 14 residues. Trimming took 3 bases from V and 1 from J, leaving 9 bases between them. From germline, CDR1 is WSHSY and CDR2 SAAADI. CDR3 sequence: CASSDVGGQETQYF. The CDR3 bases are TGCGCCAGCAGTGATGTAGGGGGCCAAGAGACCCAGTACTTC.